The 12 T cell receptor beta chains reported below all come from one sample, sequenced in a study of blood T cell repertoires in COVID-19. Repertoires were generated with immunoSEQ multiplex PCR, while TCRdb's copy carries only in-frame clones and drops some. The sample holds some 100,000 clones, approximately 86% seen once. What was sequenced was peripheral blood. The receptors come from a woman in her 70s with active or convalescent COVID-19.

A few counts support this clone. The genes are TRBV19 and TRBJ2-2; TRBD2 agrees at 7 bases. Losses at the gene ends were 5 bases for V and 2 bases for J; bases not matched to a gene: 11. Germline V lookup: CDR1 LNHDA, CDR2 SQIVND (reference sequence). This CDR3 has 17 amino acids. Here the CDR3 reads CASSPGGGRFNTGELFF. The DNA for the CDR3 is TGTGCCAGTAGTCCCGGGGGAGGGCGGTTCAACACCGGGGAGCTGTTTTTT.

This clone appeared a single time. The rearrangement uses TRBV24-1 and TRBJ2-5; 9 bases map to TRBD1. CDR1 is KGHDR and CDR2 is SFDVKD in the germline V gene. The CDR3 runs 15 residues. Trimming removed 4 bases from V and 6 bases from J; junction bases left unmatched: 8. The CDR3 DNA reads TGTGCCACCAGTGAGGCAACAGGGGGCCCGAAGACCCAGTACTTC. This gives the protein CATSEATGGPKTQYF.

V gene TRBV5-1 combines with J gene TRBJ2-2; tentative D call: TRBD2 (7 bases). V lost 2 bases and J 6 bases, leaving 14 bases between the germline ends. The CDR3 has 15 residues. Germline CDR1 reads SGHRS; CDR2 reads YFSETQ. The CDR3 protein is CASSLGGGLPGELFF. CDR3 nucleotides: TGCGCCAGCAGCTTAGGCGGGGGCCTCCCCGGGGAGCTGTTTTTT.

The V gene is TRBV3-1 (or the pseudogene TRBV3-2), the J gene TRBJ1-6, with D perhaps TRBD1 (5 bases). Trimming removed 3 bases at V and 9 bases at J, with 21 bases between. The CDR3 loop spans 17 amino acids. CDR1 LGHDT and CDR2 YNNKEL come from the germline V gene (reference sequence). The CDR3 region is CASSHPAAGFIRSPLHF. The CDR3 coding sequence is TGTGCCAGCAGCCACCCCGCCGCAGGGTTTATACGTTCACCCCTCCACTTT.

The chain couples TRBV7-9 to TRBJ1-3; a possible D gene is TRBD1 (6 bases). The germline V gene encodes CDR1 SEHNR and CDR2 FQNEAQ (reference sequence). The CDR3 is 17 residues long. Deletions cut 6 bases from V and 0 bases from J, with 18 bases between. CDR3 DNA: TGTGCCAGCAGTCGTGAGGGACATTCGGCCTCTGGAAACACCATATATTTT. Translating gives CASSREGHSASGNTIYF. Full variable domain (outside the CDR3, taken from reference TRBV7-9 and TRBJ1-3): DTGVSQNPRHKITKRGQNVTFRCDPISEHNRLYWYRQTLGQGPEFLTYFQNEAQLEKSRLLSDRFSAERPKGSFSTLEIQRTEQGDSAMYLCASSREGHSASGNTIYFGEGSWLTVV.

This chain uses TRBV28 with TRBJ2-3; D gene unclear. From germline, CDR1 is MDHEN and CDR2 SYDVKM. With 6 bases removed from V and 0 bases from J, the gap between germline ends came to 7 bases. The CDR3 contains 13 residues. CDR3 region: CASRETSTDTQYF. CDR3 coding DNA: TGTGCCAGCAGGGAGACGAGCACAGATACGCAGTATTTT.

The genes are TRBV11-2 and TRBJ1-3; 9 positions match TRBD1. The germline V gene has CDR1 SGHAT and CDR2 FQNNGV. CDR3 size: 16 residues. J lost 1 base, V lost 5 bases, and 6 bases had no gene match. The CDR3 sequence: CASSLDRGTSGNTIYF. The DNA for the CDR3 is TGTGCCAGCAGCCTTGACAGGGGGACGTCTGGAAACACCATATATTTT.

This chain links TRBV6-6 with TRBJ2-4; 7 bases line up with TRBD1. Losses at the gene ends were 6 bases for V and 15 bases for J; bases not matched to a gene: 17. The germline gives CDR1 MNHNY, CDR2 SVGAGI (reference sequence). This CDR3 is built from 14 residues. The CDR3 DNA sequence: TGTGCCAGCAGCCACCGACAGGGAACACATTCGCCGTACTTC. It translates to CASSHRQGTHSPYF.

This chain links TRBV4-1 with TRBJ2-2; 8 bases are a match to TRBD1. With 2 bases clipped from V and 0 bases from J, the junction kept 5 bases outside the gene matches. The CDR3 extends over 17 amino acids. Looked up from germline, CDR1 is MGHRA and CDR2 is YSYEKL. The CDR3: CASSQTRDRTNTGELFF. The CDR3 DNA reads as TGCGCCAGCAGCCAAACCCGGGACAGGACGAACACCGGGGAGCTGTTTTTT.

V is TRBV15 and J is TRBJ2-1; 8 bases are shared with TRBD1. The length of the CDR3 is 14 residues. From germline, CDR1 is LNHNV and CDR2 YYDKDF (reference sequence). The junction had 9 bases not matched to a gene; V was cut back by 2 bases and J by 12 bases. The CDR3 here is CATSRSGQGLGQFF. The CDR3 nucleotides are TGTGCCACCAGCAGATCAGGACAGGGATTAGGGCAGTTCTTC. Full variable domain (rest looked up from reference TRBV15 and TRBJ2-1): DAMVIQNPRYQVTQFGKPVTLSCSQTLNHNVMYWYQQKSSQAPKLLFHYYDKDFNNEADTPDNFQSRRPNTSFCFLDIRSPGLGDTAMYLCATSRSGQGLGQFFGPGTRLTVL.

The chain uses TRBV19 and TRBJ1-2, with D possibly being TRBD1 (5 bases). The CDR3 runs to 19 residues. Trimming took 4 bases from V and 1 from J, leaving 25 bases between them. The germline V gene has CDR1 LNHDA and CDR2 SQIVND (reference sequence). The CDR3 here is CASSTGRTLGRGDNYGYTF. In DNA, the CDR3 is TGTGCCAGTAGTACGGGGAGGACACTTGGAAGGGGAGATAACTATGGCTACACCTTC.

The J gene is TRBJ1-2, the V gene TRBV27, with D perhaps matching TRBD1 (5 bases). V was clipped by 4 bases and J by 4 bases, with 13 bases between them. Looked up from germline, CDR1 is MNHEY and CDR2 is SMNVEV (reference sequence). The CDR3 sequence is 14 residues long. CDR3 amino acids: CASSSNGGSYGYTF. The DNA for the CDR3 is TGTGCCAGCAGTTCTAACGGGGGAAGCTATGGCTACACCTTC.